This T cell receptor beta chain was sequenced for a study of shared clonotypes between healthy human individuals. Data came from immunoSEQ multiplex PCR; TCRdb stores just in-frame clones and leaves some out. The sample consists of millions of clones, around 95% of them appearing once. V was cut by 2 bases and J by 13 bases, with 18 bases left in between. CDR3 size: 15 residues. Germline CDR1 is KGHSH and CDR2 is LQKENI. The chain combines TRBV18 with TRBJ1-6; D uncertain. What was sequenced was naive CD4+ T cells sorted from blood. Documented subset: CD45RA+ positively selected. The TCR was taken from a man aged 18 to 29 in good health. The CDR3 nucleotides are TGTGCCAGCTCACCAACCAAGGGAAATTGGTCTCCCCTCCACTTT. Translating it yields CASSPTKGNWSPLHF.